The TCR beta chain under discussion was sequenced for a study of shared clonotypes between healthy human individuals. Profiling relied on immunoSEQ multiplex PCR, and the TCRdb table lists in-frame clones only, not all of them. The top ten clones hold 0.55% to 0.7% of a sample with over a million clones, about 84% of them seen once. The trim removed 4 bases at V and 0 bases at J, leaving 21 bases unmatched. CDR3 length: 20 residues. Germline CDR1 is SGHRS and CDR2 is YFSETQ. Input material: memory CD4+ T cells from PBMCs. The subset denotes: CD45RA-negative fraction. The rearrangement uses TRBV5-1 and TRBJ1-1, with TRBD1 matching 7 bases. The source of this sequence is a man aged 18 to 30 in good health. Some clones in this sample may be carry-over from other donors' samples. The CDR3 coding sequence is TGCGCCAGCAGCCCGACCCGGGACAGTTTTGGCAGGGGCTTGAACACTGAAGCTTTCTTT. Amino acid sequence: CASSPTRDSFGRGLNTEAFF. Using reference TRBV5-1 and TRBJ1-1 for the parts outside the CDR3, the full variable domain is KAGVTQTPRYLIKTRGQQVTLSCSPISGHRSVSWYQQTPGQGLQFLFEYFSETQRNKGNFPGRFSGRQFSNSRSEMNVSTLELGDSALYLCASSPTRDSFGRGLNTEAFFGQGTRLTVV.